Reported below is one T cell receptor (beta chain). Method: immunoSEQ multiplex PCR; TCRdb's copy keeps in-frame clones and lacks some. Of 95,000 to 150,000 clones listed, 81% are singletons. Germline CDR1 and CDR2: MDHEN and SYDVKM. The V gene lost 6 bases and the J gene lost 4 bases, with 12 bases spanning the gap. The CDR3 has 13 amino acids. This entry comes from a study of blood T cell repertoires in COVID-19. This clonotype was sampled from a woman in her forties or fifties with acute or convalescent COVID-19. The chain carries TRBV28 and TRBJ1-2, with D unresolved. Sequenced: peripheral blood. The CDR3 bases are TGTGCCAGCAGGTTGCGATCCGGCTATGGCTACACCTTC. Amino acid sequence: CASRLRSGYGYTF.